These 18 T cell receptor beta chains were all obtained from the same sample, sequenced in a study of control samples from healthy donors and cancer patients. Here immunoSEQ multiplex PCR was the method, and the copy in TCRdb shows in-frame clones only, minus some. The sample carries 150,000 to 200,000 clones, approximately 94% recorded once. The source material was PBMCs. Receptor source: a man in his sixties with colorectal cancer.

The chain combines TRBV10-2 with TRBJ2-2; 11 bases are a match to TRBD1. The CDR3 is 15 residues long. V gave up 6 bases and J gave up 3 bases; unmatched junction bases: 3. The V gene's germline CDR1 is WSHSY and CDR2 SAAADI. CDR3 protein: CASRGQGGDTGELFF. The CDR3 nucleotides are TGCGCCAGCAGGGGACAGGGGGGAGACACCGGGGAGCTGTTTTTT.

The count of this clone is one. This sequence joins TRBV19 and TRBJ2-3; a weak D match, TRBD1 (6 bases). Trimming left V 7 bases short and J 0 bases short, with 14 bases between. The CDR3 length is 15 residues. The germline CDR1 and CDR2 sequences are LNHDA and SQIVND (reference sequence). This CDR3 is CASTVGQFSTDTQYF. The CDR3 DNA is TGTGCCAGTACGGTAGGACAGTTCAGCACAGATACGCAGTATTTT.

The gene calls are TRBV19 and TRBJ2-6, with TRBD1 as a possible D gene (5 bases). Germline CDR1 LNHDA, CDR2 SQIVND (reference sequence). The CDR3 is 17 residues long. V lost 2 bases and J 0 bases, leaving 11 bases between the germline ends. The CDR3 protein is CASSILIDSSGANVLTF. DNA of the CDR3: TGTGCCAGTAGTATACTAATCGACAGCTCTGGGGCCAACGTCCTGACTTTC.

The chain recombines TRBV5-1 with TRBJ1-6, with TRBD1 as a possible D gene (6 bases). The CDR3 contains 14 residues. CDR1 and CDR2 (germline): SGHRS, YFSETQ. V lost 1 base and J lost 7, with 9 bases in between. This CDR3 reads CASSLPGQNSPLHF. As DNA, the CDR3 is TGCGCCAGCAGCTTGCCAGGACAGAATTCACCCCTCCACTTT.

This clone has just one count. V and J are TRBV7-2 and TRBJ1-3; the D gene is possibly TRBD1 (5 bases). The CDR3 sequence is 14 residues long. CDR1 is SGHTA, CDR2 FQGNSA, per germline. V was trimmed by 1 base and J by 4 bases, leaving 8 bases between them. The CDR3 DNA follows: TGTGCCAGCAGCTTAGTAGGGACCGGAAACACCATATATTTT. Translating gives CASSLVGTGNTIYF.

CDR3: CASSPQQGGTEAFF. The CDR3, as DNA: TGTGCCAGTAGTCCACAACAGGGGGGCACTGAAGCTTTCTTT. The V call is TRBV19, the J call TRBJ1-1; 8 bases fit TRBD1. V lost 5 bases and J lost 4; bases outside the gene matches: 6. The length of the CDR3 is 14 residues. Germline lookup yields CDR1 LNHDA and CDR2 SQIVND (reference sequence).

A word on this clone: Relative to the germline gene, one junction end is altered; a read error may explain this. The rearrangement joins TRBV18 to TRBJ2-7; 10 bases fit TRBD1. Germline values: CDR1 KGHSH, CDR2 LQKENI. The length of the CDR3 is 14 residues. The CDR3 spells CRTGRGQGIDEQYF. CDR3 coding DNA: TGCCGCACGGGGAGGGGACAGGGGATCGACGAGCAGTACTTC.

The V and J genes are TRBV7-2 and TRBJ1-2; 7 bases map to TRBD1. The germline V gene encodes CDR1 SGHTA and CDR2 FQGNSA. The J segment lost 11 bases and the V segment lost 5 bases, leaving 11 bases of the junction unmatched. The CDR3 length is 13 residues. The CDR3 DNA follows: TGTGCCAGCAGCCCCCGGGACAGCGCTTTGTACACCTTC. The encoded protein is CASSPRDSALYTF. Supplemented by reference TRBV7-2 and TRBJ1-2, the full variable domain reads GAGVSQSPSNKVTEKGKDVELRCDPISGHTALYWYRQSLGQGLEFLIYFQGNSAPDKSGLPSDRFSAERTGGSVSTLTIQRTQQEDSAVYLCASSPRDSALYTFGSGTRLTVV.

V gene TRBV6-5 combines with J gene TRBJ2-3; TRBD1 aligns across 11 bases. Germline CDR1 is MNHEY and CDR2 is SVGAGI. The CDR3 totals 15 residues. V lost 6 bases to trimming and J lost 3 bases; unmatched junction nucleotides: 5. The CDR3 protein is CASRRTGGDTDTQYF. For the CDR3, the DNA is TGTGCCAGCAGGCGGACAGGGGGCGATACAGATACGCAGTATTTT.

This chain links TRBV3-1 (or the pseudogene TRBV3-2) with TRBJ2-3; possibly TRBD2 for D (7 bases). V was clipped by 4 bases and J by 4 bases, with 15 bases between them. CDR3 length: 15 amino acids. Germline V lookup: CDR1 LGHDT, CDR2 YNNKEL (reference sequence). CDR3 bases: TGTGCCAGCAGCCCGGGGGGCCCAAGGGCAGATACGCAGTATTTT. Its translation: CASSPGGPRADTQYF.

The chain recombines TRBV5-4 with TRBJ1-2, with 11 bases lining up with TRBD1. Per germline, CDR1 SGHNT and CDR2 YYREEE (reference sequence). The CDR3 contains 15 residues. After removal of 3 bases from V and 5 bases from J, the junction contained 6 bases not matched to a gene. The CDR3 nucleotides are TGTGCCAGCAGCTCCATGGGACAGGGGGGGTATGGCTACACCTTC. Translated: CASSSMGQGGYGYTF. The whole variable domain, filled in from reference TRBV5-4 and TRBJ1-2, reads ETGVTQSPTHLIKTRGQQVTLRCSSQSGHNTVSWYQQALGQGPQFIFQYYREEENGRGNFPPRFSGLQFPNYSSELNVNALELDDSALYLCASSSMGQGGYGYTFGSGTRLTVV.

The V gene is TRBV21-1, the J gene TRBJ1-1. TRBV21-1 is tagged as a pseudogene. The CDR3 contains 15 residues. The CDR3 DNA is TGTGCCAGCAGCAAAGGGGAAGGAAAGAACACTGAAGCTTTCTTT. The encoded protein is CASSKGEGKNTEAFF.

This chain connects TRBV4-2 to TRBJ1-2; the D is unclear. Deletions cut 1 base from V and 6 bases from J, with 12 bases between. This CDR3 region has 14 residues. Germline CDR1 and CDR2: LGHNA and YNFKEQ. The CDR3 DNA sequence: TGTGCCAGCAGCCAAGCGTCAGGCAAGCATGGCTACACCTTC. As protein: CASSQASGKHGYTF.

V usage is TRBV15 and J usage is TRBJ1-1; tentative D call: TRBD1 (6 bases). The CDR3 is 16 amino acids. Trimming took off 5 bases at V and 5 bases at J, with 21 bases between the two ends. Germline values: CDR1 LNHNV, CDR2 YYDKDF (reference sequence). The CDR3 spells CATSGGGTGRGTEAFF. The CDR3 nucleotides are TGTGCCACCAGCGGGGGGGGAACAGGGCGAGGAACTGAAGCTTTCTTT.

V is TRBV25-1 and J is TRBJ1-6; D unresolved. V was cut by 2 bases and J by 5 bases, with 13 bases left in between. The length of the CDR3 is 16 residues. Looked up from germline, CDR1 is MGHDK and CDR2 is SYGVNS. CDR3 amino acids: CASSETRQSHNSPLHF. CDR3 in DNA: TGTGCCAGCAGTGAAACCCGACAAAGCCATAATTCACCCCTCCACTTT.

V gene TRBV6-2 or TRBV6-3 combines with J gene TRBJ2-1; D possibly corresponds to TRBD1 (6 bases). The CDR3 is 15 amino acids. V lost 5 bases to trimming and J lost 5 bases, with 16 bases between them. The germline V gene has CDR1 MNHEY and CDR2 SVGEGT. CDR3 in amino acids: CASSQRGTPNNEQFF. As DNA, the CDR3 is TGTGCCAGCAGTCAACGAGGGACACCGAACAATGAGCAGTTCTTC.

This sequence joins TRBV11-2 and TRBJ2-2, with no clear D. Deletions cut 5 bases from V and 2 bases from J, with 9 bases between. The CDR3 spans 14 residues. Germline V gene sequence: CDR1 SGHAT, CDR2 FQNNGV. The CDR3 nucleotides read TGTGCCAGCAGCCACGACGGAAACACCGGGGAGCTGTTTTTT. Encoded protein: CASSHDGNTGELFF.

This clone was observed a handful of times. This rearrangement joins TRBV5-4 to TRBJ2-1; 7 positions agree with TRBD1. The CDR3 is 13 residues long. Trimming at V came to 4 bases and at J to 9 bases, leaving 7 bases not matched to a gene. Germline V gene sequence: CDR1 SGHNT, CDR2 YYREEE (reference sequence). CDR3 sequence reads: CASSSRQGTEQFF. DNA for the CDR3: TGTGCCAGCAGCAGTCGACAGGGAACTGAGCAGTTCTTC.